The clone carrying this T cell receptor (beta chain) was picked up a small number of times. Its antigen is not known. Alongside a J-beta primer mix, a sample-barcoded 5' primer served in a second PCR lasting roughly 7 to 11 cycles. A template-switch adaptor containing 12 random nucleotides labeled each cDNA molecule. Sequencing recovered at least 3 million CDR3-containing paired-end reads from each sample. MiXCR, run by TCRdb on the 5' RACE reads, gives a single entry per CDR3 protein. The data show roughly 700,000 distinct CDR3 sequences, with about 52% seen just once and under 35% held by the top ten. Per germline, CDR1 SGHRS and CDR2 YFSETQ. V lost 2 bases to trimming and J lost 4 bases; unmatched junction nucleotides: 5. This CDR3 is built from 15 residues. The sample comes from a study of blood T cells in healthy people across ages. Notes on the study in general: CMV infection status of these donors was not known. PBMCs went unsorted, and a conclusive naive versus antigen-experienced comparison was therefore prevented.

The rearrangement uses TRBV5-1 and TRBJ1-2; TRBD1 aligns across 10 bases. The sequenced material came from blood. This TCR was sampled from a woman aged 60-75 years in good health. CDR3 DNA sequence: TGCGCCAGCAGCTTCGGGACAGGGGCAAGCTATGGCTACACCTTC. It specifies CASSFGTGASYGYTF.